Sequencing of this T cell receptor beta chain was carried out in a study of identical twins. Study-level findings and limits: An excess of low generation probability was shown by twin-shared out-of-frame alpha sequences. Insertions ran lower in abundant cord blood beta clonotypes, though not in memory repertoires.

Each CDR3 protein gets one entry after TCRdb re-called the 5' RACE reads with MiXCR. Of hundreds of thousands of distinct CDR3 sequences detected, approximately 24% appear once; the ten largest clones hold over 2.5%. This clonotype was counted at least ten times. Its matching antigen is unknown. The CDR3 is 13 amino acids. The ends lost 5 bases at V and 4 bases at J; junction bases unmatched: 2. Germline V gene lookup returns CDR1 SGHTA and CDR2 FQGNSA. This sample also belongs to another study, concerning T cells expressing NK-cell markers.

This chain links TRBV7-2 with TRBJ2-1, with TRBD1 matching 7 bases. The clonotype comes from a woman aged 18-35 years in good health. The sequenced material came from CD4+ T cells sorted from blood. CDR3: CASSRQGYNEQFF. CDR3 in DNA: TGTGCCAGCAGCAGACAGGGTTACAATGAGCAGTTCTTC.